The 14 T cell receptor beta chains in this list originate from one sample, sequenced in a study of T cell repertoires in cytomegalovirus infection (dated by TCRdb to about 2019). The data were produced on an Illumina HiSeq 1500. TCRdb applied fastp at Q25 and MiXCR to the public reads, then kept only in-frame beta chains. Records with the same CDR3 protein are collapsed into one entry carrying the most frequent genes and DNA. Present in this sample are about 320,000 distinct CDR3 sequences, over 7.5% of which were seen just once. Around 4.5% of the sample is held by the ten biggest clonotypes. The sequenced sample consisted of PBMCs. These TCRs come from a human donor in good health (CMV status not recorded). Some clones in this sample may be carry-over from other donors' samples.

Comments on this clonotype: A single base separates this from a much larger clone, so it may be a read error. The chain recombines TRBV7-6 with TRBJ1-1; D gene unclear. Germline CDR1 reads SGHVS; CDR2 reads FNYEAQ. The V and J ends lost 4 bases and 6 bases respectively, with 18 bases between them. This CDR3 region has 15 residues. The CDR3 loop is CASSWKPDVGAEAFF. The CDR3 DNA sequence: TGTGCCAGCAGCTGGAAGCCCGACGTGGGTGCTGAAGCTTTCTTT.

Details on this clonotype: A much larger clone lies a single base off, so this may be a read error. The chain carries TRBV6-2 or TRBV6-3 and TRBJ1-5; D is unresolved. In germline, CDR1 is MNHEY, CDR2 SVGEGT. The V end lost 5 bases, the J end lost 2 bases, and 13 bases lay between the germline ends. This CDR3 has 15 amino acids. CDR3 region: CASSHGGVGNQPQHF. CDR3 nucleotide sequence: TGTGCCAGCAGTCACGGAGGCGTAGGCAATCAGCCCCAGCATTTT.

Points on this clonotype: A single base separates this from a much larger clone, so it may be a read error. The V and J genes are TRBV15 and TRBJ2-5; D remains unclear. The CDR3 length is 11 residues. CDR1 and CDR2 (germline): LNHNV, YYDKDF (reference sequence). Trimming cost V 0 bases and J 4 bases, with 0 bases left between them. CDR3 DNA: TGTGCCACCAGCAGAGAAGAGACCCAGTACTTC. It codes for CATSREETQYF.

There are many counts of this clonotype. The CDR3 DNA reads TGTGCCAGCAGCTTAGCGGGAGTGCGAGAGCAGTACTTC. Translated: CASSLAGVREQYF. The chain carries TRBV7-2 and TRBJ2-7, with a possible D match to TRBD2 (5 bases). Between the trimmed V and J ends, which lost 0 bases and 7 bases, there was a span of 10 bases. Germline values: CDR1 SGHTA, CDR2 FQGNSA. This CDR3 spans 13 amino acids.

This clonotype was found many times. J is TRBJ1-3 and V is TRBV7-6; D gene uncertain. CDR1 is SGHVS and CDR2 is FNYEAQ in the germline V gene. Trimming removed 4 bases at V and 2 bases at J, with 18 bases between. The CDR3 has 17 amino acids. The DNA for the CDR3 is TGTGCCAGCAGCTCCGTGAGGGCCCCGACACCTGGAAACACCATATATTTT. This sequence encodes CASSSVRAPTPGNTIYF.

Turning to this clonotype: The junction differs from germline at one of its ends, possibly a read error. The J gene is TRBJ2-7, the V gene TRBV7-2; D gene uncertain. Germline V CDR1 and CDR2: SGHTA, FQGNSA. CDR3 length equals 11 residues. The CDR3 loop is CGSLWLGEQYF. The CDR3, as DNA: TGTGGCAGCTTATGGCTCGGAGAGCAGTACTTC.

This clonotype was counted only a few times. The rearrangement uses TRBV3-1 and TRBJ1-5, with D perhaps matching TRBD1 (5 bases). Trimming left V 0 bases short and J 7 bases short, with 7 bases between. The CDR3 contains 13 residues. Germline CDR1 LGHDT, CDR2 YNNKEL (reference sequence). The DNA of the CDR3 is TGTGCCAGCAGCCAAGAGGGGCGGCAGCCCCAGCATTTT. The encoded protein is CASSQEGRQPQHF.

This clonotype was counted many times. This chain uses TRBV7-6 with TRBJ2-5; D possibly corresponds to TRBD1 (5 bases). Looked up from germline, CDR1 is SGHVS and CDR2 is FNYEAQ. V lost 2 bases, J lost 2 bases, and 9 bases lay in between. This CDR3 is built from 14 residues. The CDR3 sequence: CASSLLDRQETQYF. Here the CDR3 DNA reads TGTGCCAGCAGCTTACTCGACAGACAAGAGACCCAGTACTTC.

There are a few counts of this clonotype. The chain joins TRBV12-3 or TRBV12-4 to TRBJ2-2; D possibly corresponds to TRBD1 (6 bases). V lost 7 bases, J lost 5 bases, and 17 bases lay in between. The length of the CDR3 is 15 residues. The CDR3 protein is CASIRQGRLTGELFF. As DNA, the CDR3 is TGTGCCAGCATTCGGCAGGGGCGTTTGACCGGGGAGCTGTTTTTT.

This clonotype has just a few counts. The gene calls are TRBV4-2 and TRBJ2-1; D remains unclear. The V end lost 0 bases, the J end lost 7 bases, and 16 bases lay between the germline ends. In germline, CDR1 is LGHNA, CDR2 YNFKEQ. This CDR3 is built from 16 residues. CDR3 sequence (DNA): TGTGCCAGCAGCCAAGAGGCAGACCCATTTAGAAATGAGCAGTTCTTC. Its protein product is CASSQEADPFRNEQFF.

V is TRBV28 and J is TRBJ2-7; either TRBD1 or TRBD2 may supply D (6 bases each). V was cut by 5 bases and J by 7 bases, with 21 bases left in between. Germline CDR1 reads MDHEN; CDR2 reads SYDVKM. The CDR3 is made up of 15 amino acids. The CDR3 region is CASSLNFGGRGEQYF. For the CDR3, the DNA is TGTGCCAGCAGTCTTAATTTTGGGGGCCGGGGGGAGCAGTACTTC.

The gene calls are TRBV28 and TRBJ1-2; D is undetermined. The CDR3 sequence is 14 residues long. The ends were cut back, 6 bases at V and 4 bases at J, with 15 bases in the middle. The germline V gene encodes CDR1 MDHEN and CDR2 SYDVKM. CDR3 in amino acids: CASSRIIPPYGYTF. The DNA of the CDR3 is TGTGCCAGCAGCCGCATCATCCCTCCCTATGGCTACACCTTC.

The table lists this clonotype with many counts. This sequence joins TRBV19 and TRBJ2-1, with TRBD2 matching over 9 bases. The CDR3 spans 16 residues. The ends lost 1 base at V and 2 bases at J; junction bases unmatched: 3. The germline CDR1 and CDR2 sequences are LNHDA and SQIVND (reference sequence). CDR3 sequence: CASSIVASGAYNEQFF. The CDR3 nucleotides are TGTGCCAGTAGTATAGTGGCTAGCGGGGCCTACAATGAGCAGTTCTTC.

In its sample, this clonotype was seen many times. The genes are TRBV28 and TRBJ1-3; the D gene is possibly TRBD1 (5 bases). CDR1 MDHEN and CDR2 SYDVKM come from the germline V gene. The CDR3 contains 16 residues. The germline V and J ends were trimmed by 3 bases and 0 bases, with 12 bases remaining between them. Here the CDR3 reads CASSFWGQSSGNTIYF. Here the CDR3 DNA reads TGTGCCAGCAGTTTTTGGGGCCAGAGCTCTGGAAACACCATATATTTT.